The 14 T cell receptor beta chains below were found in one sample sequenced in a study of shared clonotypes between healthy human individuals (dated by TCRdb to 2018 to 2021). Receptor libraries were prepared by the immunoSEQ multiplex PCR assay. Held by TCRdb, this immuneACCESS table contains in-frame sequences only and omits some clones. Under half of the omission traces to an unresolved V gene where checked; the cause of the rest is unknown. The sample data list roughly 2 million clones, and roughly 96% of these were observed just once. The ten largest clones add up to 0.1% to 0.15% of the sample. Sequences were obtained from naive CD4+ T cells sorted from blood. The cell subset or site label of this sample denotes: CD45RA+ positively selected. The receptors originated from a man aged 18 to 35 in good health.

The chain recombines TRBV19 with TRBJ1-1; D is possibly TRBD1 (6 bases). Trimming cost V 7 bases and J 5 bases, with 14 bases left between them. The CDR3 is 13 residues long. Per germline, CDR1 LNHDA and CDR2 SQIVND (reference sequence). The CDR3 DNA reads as TGTGCCAGTAAAGCAGGGGTAAGGACTGAAGCTTTCTTT. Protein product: CASKAGVRTEAFF.

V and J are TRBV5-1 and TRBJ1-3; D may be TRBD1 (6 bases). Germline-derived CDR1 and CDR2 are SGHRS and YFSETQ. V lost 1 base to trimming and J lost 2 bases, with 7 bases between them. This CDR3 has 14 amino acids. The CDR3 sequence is CASSLTGPGNTIYF. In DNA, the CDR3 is TGCGCCAGCAGCTTGACAGGGCCTGGAAACACCATATATTTT.

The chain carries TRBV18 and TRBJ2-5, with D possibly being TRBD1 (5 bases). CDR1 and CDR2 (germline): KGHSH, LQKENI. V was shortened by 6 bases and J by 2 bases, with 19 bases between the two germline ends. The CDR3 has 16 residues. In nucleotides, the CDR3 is TGTGCCAGCTCCCCCACTCTCGGACACTTACAAGAGACCCAGTACTTC. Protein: CASSPTLGHLQETQYF.

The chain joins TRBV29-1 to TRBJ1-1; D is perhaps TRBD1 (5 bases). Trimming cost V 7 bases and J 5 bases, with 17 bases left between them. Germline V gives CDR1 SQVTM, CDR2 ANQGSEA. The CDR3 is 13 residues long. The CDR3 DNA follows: TGCAGCGCGGACCAGGGCTGGGGAACTGAAGCTTTCTTT. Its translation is CSADQGWGTEAFF.

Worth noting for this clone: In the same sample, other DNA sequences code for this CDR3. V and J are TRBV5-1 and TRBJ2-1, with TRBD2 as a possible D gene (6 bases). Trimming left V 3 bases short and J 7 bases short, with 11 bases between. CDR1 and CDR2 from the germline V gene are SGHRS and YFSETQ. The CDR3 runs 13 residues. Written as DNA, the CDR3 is TGCGCCAGCAGCTCTACAGGAGGGAATGAGCAGTTCTTC. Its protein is CASSSTGGNEQFF. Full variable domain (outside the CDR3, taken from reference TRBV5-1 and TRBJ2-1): KAGVTQTPRYLIKTRGQQVTLSCSPISGHRSVSWYQQTPGQGLQFLFEYFSETQRNKGNFPGRFSGRQFSNSRSEMNVSTLELGDSALYLCASSSTGGNEQFFGPGTRLTVL.

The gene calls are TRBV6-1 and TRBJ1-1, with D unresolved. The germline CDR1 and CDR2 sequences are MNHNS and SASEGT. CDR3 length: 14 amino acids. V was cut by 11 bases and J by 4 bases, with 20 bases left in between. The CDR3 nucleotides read TGTGCCCAGATGCGTGTCGCCTTGGGCACTGAAGCTTTCTTT. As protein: CAQMRVALGTEAFF.

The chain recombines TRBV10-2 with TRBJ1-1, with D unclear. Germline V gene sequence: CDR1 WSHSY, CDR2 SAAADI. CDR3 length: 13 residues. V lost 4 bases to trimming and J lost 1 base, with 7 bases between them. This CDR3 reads CASSGPGNTEAFF. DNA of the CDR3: TGCGCCAGCAGTGGGCCCGGGAACACTGAAGCTTTCTTT.

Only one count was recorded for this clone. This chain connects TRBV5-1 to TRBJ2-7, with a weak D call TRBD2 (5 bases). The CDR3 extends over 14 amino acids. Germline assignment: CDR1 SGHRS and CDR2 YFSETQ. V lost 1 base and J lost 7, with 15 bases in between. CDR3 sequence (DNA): TGCGCCAGCAGCTTGCATGACCCCTCGGGGGAGCAGTACTTC. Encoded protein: CASSLHDPSGEQYF.

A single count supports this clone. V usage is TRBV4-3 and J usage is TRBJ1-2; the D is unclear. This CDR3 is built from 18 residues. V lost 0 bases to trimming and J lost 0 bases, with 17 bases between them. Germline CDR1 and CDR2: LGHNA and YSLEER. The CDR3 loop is CASSQDFGYREANYGYTF. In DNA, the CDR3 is TGCGCCAGCAGCCAAGATTTCGGGTACAGAGAAGCTAACTATGGCTACACCTTC.

The CDR3: CASSLETGTPAYEQYF. CDR3 coding DNA: TGCGCCAGCAGCTTGGAAACCGGGACACCCGCCTACGAGCAGTACTTC. V is TRBV5-1 and J is TRBJ2-7; D may be TRBD1 (6 bases). CDR1 SGHRS and CDR2 YFSETQ come from the germline V gene. The CDR3 extends over 16 amino acids. V was trimmed by 0 bases and J by 2 bases, leaving 15 bases between them.

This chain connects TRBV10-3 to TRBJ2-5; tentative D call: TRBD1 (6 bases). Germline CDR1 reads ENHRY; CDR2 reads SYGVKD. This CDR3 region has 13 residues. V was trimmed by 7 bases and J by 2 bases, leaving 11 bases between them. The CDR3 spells CAIKARGQETQYF. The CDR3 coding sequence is TGTGCCATCAAGGCGAGGGGGCAAGAGACCCAGTACTTC.

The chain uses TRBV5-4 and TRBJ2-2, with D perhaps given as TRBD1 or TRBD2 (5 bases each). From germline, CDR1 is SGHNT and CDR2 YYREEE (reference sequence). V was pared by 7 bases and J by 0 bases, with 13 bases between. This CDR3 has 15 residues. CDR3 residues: CASRGRGPNTGELFF. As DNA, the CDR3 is TGTGCCAGCCGCGGCCGGGGCCCGAACACCGGGGAGCTGTTTTTT.

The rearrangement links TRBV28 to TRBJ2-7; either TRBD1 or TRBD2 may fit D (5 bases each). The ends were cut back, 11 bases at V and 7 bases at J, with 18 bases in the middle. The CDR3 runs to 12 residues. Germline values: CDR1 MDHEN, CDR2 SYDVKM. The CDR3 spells CARRGARGEQYF. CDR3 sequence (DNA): TGTGCCCGAAGAGGGGCACGAGGTGAGCAGTACTTC.

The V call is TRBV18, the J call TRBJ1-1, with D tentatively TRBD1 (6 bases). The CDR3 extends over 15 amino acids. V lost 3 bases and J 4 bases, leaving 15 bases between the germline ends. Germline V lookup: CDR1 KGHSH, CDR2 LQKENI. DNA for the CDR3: TGTGCCAGCTCACCGGCAGGGGATGTTTCCACTGAAGCTTTCTTT. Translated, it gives CASSPAGDVSTEAFF.